This TCR beta chain was found in a study of T-cell memory formation after mild COVID-19 (dated by TCRdb to about 2021). With regard to the full study: TCR sequence clusters from the two donors were largely donor specific. Two young, previously healthy adult volunteers, one female and one male, were included in the cohort. In two donors, T-cell clones that expanded and contracted after mild COVID-19 were tracked by sequencing TCRalpha and TCRbeta repertoires over time.

TCRdb lists the instrument as Illumina NovaSeq 6000. cDNA libraries for TCRalpha and TCRbeta were prepared by 5'RACE using constant-segment primers, with sample barcodes and unique molecular identifiers added. Trizol reagent was used to extract RNA from every sample. Amplification of the libraries took two PCR steps, and the second step added a second sample barcode plus Illumina TruSeq adapters. Sequencing of the libraries was done on an Illumina NovaSeq, producing 2 x 150 bp paired-end reads. On the study's bioinformatics: With migec v1.2.7, reads were demultiplexed and then collapsed into UMI-guided consensus sequences. Using mixcr v2.1.11, UMI consensuses were aligned to TRA and TRB V and J templates and then assembled into clonotypes. A clonotype was counted as expanded or contracted only if both edgeR and NoisET called the change significant, with noise models trained on biological replicates. For edgeR calls, the cutoffs were a false discovery rate-adjusted p below 0.01 and a log2 fold-change threshold of 1. As an exploratory analysis of dynamics, PCA with hierarchical clustering was applied to max-normalized trajectories of the 1000 most abundant clonotypes. Each responding clone was given a CD4 or CD8 phenotype based on the CD4+ and CD8+ repertoires, which had been sequenced separately. Using fastp at Q25 and MiXCR, TCRdb reprocessed the public reads and kept productive beta chains. One record per CDR3 amino acid sequence lists the most common genes and DNA. The authors' filters were not applied to this entry. The table for this sample lists roughly 110,000 distinct CDR3 sequences; around 14% of them were counted only once. Clones ranked in the top ten supply around 43% of the sample.

The CDR3 spans 14 residues, from the cysteine through the phenylalanine. The kept DNA is CDR3 alone, 42 bases in frame from the first base. Germline trimming amounts to 5 bases on V and 2 bases on J, with 2 as the count of junction bases outside the gene matches. Sequences SEHNR (CDR1) and FQNEAQ (CDR2) are obtained from the germline V gene (reference sequence). Ficoll-Paque density gradient centrifugation was the method used to isolate PBMCs. This clonotype was observed a handful of times. The antigen it recognizes is unknown. Base-call qualities are not available, and no considerably larger clone is one nucleotide away. Broader findings and caveats from the paper: Contracting CD4+ clones were found mainly in CM and EM memory subsets, while CD8+ clones were enriched in EMRA. SARS-CoV-2 specificity was not confirmed for the second-wave clones peaking on day 37. Only a couple of mild cases were covered by the study, and larger cohorts that include severe cases with pre-infection samples were considered necessary. Clones that contracted from day 15 to 85 showed balanced CD4/CD8 phenotypes, whereas a second wave of clones that expanded from day 15 to 37 leaned towards CD4+. Some responding clones were detected in pre-infection memory, which suggested that pre-existing cross-reactive memory T cells had joined the SARS-CoV-2 response.

Sequencing was performed on PBMCs or a T cell subset sorted from them (not recorded which). The V and J genes are TRBV7-9 and TRBJ1-4; a stretch of 7 junction bases matches TRBD1. This sequence originates from a man aged 18 to 35 who had mild COVID-19 (a few samples of this study predate the infection). The sample titles of this study are shuffled in the database, so cell type and time point are left out; the donor was told from shared clones. The sequence in DNA is TGTGCCAGCAGCGGGACAGATACTAATGAAAAACTGTTTTTT. Its protein reads: CASSGTDTNEKLFF.